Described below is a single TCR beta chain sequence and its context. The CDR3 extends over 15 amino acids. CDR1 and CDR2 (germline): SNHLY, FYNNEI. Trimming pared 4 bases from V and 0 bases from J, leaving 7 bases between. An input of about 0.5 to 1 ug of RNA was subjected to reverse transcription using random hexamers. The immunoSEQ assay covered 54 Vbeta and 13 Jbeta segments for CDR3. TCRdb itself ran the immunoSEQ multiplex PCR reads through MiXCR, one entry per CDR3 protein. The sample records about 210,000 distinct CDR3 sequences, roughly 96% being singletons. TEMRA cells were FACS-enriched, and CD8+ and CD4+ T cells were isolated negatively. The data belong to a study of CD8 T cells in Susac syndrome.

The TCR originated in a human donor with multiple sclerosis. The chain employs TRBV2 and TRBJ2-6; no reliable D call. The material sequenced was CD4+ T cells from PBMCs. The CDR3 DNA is TGTGCCAGCAGTGCGCTTCTCTCTGGGGCCAACGTCCTGACTTTC. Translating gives CASSALLSGANVLTF.